What follows describes a single TCR beta chain. This sample is drawn from a study of blood T cell repertoires in COVID-19. Study overall: T cells, B-cell-depleted T cells, or PBMCs supplied cDNA or gDNA.

Authors' processing steps: From reference gene primer amplification, estimates of nucleated cell counts were derived. Only in-frame clones appear in the TCRdb table, and some are missing; sequencing was by immunoSEQ multiplex PCR. D and trimming come from the DNA, and the V and J calls and clone size come from that table. Of 90,000 to 100,000 clones in the sample, 65% to 85% are singletons; the top ten hold 15% to 20%. This CDR3 is 12 amino acids long. With 5 bases removed from V and 3 bases from J, the gap between germline ends came to 6 bases. Germline V gene lookup returns CDR1 SGHTA and CDR2 FQGNSA.

The source of this sequence is a woman aged 60-75 years with acute or convalescent COVID-19. The genes are TRBV7-2 and TRBJ2-3; unclear D gene. The source material was peripheral blood. CDR3 in amino acids: CASSGQTDTQYF. The CDR3 nucleotides read TGTGCCAGCAGCGGCCAAACAGATACGCAGTATTTT.